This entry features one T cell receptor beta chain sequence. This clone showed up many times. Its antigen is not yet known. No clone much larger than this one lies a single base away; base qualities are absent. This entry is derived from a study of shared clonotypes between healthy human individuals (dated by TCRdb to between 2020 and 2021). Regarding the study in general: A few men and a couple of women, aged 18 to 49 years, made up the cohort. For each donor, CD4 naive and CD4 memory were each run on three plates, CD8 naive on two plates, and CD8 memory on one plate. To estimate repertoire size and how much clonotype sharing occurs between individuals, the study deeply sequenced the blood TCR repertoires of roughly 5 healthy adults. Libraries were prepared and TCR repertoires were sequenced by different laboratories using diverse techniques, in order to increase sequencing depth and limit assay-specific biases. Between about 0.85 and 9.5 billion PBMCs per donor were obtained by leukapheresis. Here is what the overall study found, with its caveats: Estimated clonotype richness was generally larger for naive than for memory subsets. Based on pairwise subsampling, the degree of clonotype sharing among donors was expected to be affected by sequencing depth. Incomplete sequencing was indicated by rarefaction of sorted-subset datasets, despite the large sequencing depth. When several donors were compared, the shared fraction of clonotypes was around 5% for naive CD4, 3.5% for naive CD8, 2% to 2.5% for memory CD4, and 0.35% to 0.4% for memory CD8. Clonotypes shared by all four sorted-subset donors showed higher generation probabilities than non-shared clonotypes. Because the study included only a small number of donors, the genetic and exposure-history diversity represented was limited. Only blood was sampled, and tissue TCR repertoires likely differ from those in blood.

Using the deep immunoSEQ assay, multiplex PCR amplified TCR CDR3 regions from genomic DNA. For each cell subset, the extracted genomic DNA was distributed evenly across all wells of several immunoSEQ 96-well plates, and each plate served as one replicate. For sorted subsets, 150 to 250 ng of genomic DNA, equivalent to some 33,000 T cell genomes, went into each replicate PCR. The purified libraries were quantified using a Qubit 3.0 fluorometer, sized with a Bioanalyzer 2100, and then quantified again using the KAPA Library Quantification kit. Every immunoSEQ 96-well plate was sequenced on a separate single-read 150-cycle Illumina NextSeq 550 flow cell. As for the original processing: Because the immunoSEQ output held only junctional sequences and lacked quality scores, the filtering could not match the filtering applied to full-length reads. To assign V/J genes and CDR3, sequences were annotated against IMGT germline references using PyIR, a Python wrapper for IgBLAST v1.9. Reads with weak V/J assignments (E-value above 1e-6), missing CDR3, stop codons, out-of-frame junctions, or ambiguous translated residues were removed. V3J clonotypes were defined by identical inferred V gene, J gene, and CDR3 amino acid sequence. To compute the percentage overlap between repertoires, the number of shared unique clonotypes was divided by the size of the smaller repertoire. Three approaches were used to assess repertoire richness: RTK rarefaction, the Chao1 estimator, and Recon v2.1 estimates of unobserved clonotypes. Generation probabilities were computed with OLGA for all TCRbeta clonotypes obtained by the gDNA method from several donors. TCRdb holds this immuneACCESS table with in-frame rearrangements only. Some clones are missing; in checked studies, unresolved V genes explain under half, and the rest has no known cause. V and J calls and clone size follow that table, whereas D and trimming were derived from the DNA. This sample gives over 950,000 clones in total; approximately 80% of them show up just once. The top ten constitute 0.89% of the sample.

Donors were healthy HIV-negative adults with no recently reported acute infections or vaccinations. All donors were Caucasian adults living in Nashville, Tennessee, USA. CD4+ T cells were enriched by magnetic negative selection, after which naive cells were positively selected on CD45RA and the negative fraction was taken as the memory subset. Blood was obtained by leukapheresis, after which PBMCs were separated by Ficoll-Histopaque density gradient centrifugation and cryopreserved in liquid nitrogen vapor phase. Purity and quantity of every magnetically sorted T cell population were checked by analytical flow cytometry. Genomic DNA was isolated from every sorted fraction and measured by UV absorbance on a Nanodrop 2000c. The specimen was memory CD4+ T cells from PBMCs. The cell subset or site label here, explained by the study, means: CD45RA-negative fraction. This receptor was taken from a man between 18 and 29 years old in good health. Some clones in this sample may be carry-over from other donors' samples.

The sequenced DNA: TGTGCCAGCAGTAACCGGGACAGGGAACGCGAGCAGTACTTC. Its protein product is CASSNRDREREQYF. The V and J genes are TRBV27 and TRBJ2-7, with 9 bases aligning to TRBD1. CDR1 MNHEY and CDR2 SMNVEV are derived from the germline V gene (reference sequence). The CDR3 sequence holds 14 residues, the cysteine and phenylalanine included. Only the CDR3 DNA is retained, 42 bases long and in frame from the first base. The V end gives up 5 bases and the J end 6 bases, leaving 8 bases in the junction not matched to a gene.